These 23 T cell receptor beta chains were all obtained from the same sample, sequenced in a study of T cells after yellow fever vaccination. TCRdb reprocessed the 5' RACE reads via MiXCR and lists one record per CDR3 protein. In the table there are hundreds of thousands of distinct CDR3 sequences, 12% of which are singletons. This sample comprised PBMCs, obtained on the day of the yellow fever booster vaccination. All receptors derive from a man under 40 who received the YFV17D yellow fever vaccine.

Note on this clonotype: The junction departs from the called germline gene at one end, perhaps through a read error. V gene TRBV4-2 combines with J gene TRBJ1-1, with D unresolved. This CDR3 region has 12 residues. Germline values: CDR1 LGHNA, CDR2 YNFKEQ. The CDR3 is CAISPGLTEAFF. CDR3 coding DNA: TGTGCCATCAGCCCCGGGCTCACTGAAGCTTTCTTT.

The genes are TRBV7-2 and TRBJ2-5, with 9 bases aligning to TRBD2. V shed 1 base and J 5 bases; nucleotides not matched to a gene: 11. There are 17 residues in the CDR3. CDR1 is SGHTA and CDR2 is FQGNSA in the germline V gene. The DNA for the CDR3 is TGTGCCAGCAGCTTAGGGGGTGCGGGAGGGCCTGGGGAGACCCAGTACTTC. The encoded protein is CASSLGGAGGPGETQYF.

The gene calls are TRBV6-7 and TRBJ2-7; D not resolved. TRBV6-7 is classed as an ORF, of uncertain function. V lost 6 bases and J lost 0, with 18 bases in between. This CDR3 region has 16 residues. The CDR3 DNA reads TGTGCCAGCAGGGGAAGGAGTGGGGTCAGCTCCTACGAGCAGTACTTC. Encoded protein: CASRGRSGVSSYEQYF.

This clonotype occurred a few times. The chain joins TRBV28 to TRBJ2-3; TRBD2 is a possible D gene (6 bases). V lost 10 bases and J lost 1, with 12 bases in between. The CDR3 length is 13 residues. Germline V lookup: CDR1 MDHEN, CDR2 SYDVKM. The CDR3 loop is CATEWGGTDTQYF. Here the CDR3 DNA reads TGTGCCACCGAATGGGGGGGCACAGATACGCAGTATTTT.

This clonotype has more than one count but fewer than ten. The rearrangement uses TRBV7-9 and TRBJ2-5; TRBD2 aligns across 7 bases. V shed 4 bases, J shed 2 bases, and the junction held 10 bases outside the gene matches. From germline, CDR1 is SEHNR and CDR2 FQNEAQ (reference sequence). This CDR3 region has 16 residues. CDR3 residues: CASSSVTSALQETQYF. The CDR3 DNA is TGTGCCAGCAGCTCAGTTACTAGCGCGCTACAAGAGACCCAGTACTTC.

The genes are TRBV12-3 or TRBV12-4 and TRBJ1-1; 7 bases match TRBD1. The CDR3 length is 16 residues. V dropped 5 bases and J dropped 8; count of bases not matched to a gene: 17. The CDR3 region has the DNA TGTGCCAGCAGTAGGACAAACAGGGGACGACGCAAAGAAGCTTTCTTT. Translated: CASSRTNRGRRKEAFF.

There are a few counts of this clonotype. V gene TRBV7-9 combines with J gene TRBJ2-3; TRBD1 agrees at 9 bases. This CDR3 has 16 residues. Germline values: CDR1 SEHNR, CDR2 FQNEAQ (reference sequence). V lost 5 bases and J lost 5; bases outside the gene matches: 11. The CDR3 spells CASSHNAGTGKDTQYF. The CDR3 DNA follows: TGTGCCAGCAGCCACAACGCCGGGACAGGGAAAGATACGCAGTATTTT.

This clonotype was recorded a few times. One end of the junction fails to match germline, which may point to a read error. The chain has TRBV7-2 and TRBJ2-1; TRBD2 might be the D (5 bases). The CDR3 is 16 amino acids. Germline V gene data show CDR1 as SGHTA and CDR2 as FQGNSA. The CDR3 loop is CASCLAAVGSYNEQFF. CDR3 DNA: TGTGCCAGCTGCTTAGCAGCGGTGGGGTCCTACAATGAGCAGTTCTTC.

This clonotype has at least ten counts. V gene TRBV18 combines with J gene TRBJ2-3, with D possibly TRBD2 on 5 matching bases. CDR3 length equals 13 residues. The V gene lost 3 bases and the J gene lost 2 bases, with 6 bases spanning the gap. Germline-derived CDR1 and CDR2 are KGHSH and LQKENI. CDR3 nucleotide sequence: TGTGCCAGCTCACCCGGGGTCACAGATACGCAGTATTTT. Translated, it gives CASSPGVTDTQYF.

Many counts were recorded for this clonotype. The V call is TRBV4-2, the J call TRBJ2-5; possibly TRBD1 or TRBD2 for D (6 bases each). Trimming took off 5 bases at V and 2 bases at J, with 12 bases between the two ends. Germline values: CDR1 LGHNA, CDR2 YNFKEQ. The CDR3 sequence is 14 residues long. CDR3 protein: CASSGGTRQETQYF. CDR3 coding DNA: TGTGCCAGCAGCGGCGGGACACGTCAAGAGACCCAGTACTTC.

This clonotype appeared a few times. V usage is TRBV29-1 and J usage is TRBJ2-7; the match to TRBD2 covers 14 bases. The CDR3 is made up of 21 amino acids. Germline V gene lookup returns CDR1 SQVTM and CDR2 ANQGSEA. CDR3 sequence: CSVALDRGVGLAGEKTYEQYF. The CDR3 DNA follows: TGCAGTGTAGCCCTGGACAGGGGCGTGGGACTAGCGGGAGAGAAGACCTACGAGCAGTACTTC.

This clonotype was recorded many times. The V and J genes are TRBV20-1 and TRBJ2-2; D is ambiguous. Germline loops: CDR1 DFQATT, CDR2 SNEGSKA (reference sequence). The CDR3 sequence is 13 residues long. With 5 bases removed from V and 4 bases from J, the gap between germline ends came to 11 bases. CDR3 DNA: TGCAGTGCTGACGACCGGACCACCGGGGAGCTGTTTTTT. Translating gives CSADDRTTGELFF.

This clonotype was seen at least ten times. CDR3 in amino acids: CRAVAARDTQYF. As DNA, the CDR3 is TGCAGAGCCGTGGCGGCGAGAGATACGCAGTATTTT. V usage is TRBV20-1 and J usage is TRBJ2-3; D not certain. Germline lookup yields CDR1 DFQATT and CDR2 SNEGSKA (reference sequence). This CDR3 has 12 amino acids.

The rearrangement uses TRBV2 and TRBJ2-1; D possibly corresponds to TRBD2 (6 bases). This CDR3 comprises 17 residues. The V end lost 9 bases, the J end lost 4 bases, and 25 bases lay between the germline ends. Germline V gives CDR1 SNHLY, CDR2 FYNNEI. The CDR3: CASMPLETGRGYNEQFF. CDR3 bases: TGTGCCAGTATGCCGTTAGAGACCGGGAGAGGGTACAATGAGCAGTTCTTC.

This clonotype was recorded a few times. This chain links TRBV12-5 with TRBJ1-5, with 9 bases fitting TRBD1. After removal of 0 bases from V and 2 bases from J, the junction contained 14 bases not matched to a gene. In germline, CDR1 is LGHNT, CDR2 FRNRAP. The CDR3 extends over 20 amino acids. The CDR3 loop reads CASGLVGWTGEGIGNQPQHF. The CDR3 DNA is TGTGCTAGTGGTTTGGTAGGCTGGACAGGGGAAGGGATTGGCAATCAGCCCCAGCATTTT.

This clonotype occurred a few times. CDR3 nucleotides: TGTGCCATCAGTGAGCCATTACGGGGGGGGACCTACGAGCAGTACTTC. It yields the protein CAISEPLRGGTYEQYF. The rearrangement uses TRBV10-3 and TRBJ2-7; 8 bases map to TRBD2. The CDR3 consists of 16 residues. Germline assignment: CDR1 ENHRY and CDR2 SYGVKD. Trimming cost V 2 bases and J 2 bases; bases outside gene matches: 8.

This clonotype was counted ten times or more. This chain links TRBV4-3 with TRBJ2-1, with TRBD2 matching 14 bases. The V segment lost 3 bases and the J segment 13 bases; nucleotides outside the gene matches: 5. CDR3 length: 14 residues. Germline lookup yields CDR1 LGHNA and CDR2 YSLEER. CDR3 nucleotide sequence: TGCGCCAGCAGCCAGGGACTAGCGGGAGCTTCACAGTTCTTC. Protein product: CASSQGLAGASQFF.

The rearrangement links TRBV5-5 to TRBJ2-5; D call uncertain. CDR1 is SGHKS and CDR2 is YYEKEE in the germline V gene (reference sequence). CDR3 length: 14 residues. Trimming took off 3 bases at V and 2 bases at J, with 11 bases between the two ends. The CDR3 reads CASSYGRLQETQYF. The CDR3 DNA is TGTGCCAGCAGCTACGGACGCTTACAAGAGACCCAGTACTTC.

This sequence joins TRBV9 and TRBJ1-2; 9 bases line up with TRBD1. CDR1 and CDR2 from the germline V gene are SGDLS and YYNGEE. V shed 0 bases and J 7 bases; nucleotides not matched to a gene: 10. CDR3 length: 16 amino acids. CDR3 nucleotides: TGTGCCAGCAGCGTAGAACCTACCGGGACAGGGTCTGGCTACACCTTC. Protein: CASSVEPTGTGSGYTF.

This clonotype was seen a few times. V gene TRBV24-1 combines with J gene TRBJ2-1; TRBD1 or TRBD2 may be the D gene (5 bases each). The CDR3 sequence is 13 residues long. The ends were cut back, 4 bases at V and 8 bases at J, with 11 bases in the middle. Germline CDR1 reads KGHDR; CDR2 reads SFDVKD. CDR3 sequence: CATSDPGSHEQFF. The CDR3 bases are TGTGCCACCAGTGACCCAGGGAGTCATGAGCAGTTCTTC.

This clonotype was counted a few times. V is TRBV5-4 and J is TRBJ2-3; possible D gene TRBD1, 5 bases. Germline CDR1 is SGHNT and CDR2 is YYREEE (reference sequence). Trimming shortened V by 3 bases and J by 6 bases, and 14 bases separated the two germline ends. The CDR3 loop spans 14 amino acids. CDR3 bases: TGTGCCAGCAGCTCCCAGGGAAGATGGGATACGCAGTATTTT. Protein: CASSSQGRWDTQYF.

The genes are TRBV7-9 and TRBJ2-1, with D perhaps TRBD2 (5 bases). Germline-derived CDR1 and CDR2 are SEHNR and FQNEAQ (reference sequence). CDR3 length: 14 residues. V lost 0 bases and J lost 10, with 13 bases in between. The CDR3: CASSLAGRAGEQFF. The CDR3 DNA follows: TGTGCCAGCAGCTTAGCGGGTAGGGCGGGCGAGCAGTTCTTC.

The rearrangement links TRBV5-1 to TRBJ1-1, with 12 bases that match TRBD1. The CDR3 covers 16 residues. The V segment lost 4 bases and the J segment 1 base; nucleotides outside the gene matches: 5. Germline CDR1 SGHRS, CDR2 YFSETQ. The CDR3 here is CASSGGQGAWNTEAFF. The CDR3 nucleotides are TGCGCCAGCAGCGGGGGACAGGGGGCATGGAACACTGAAGCTTTCTTT.